Listed below are T cell receptor beta chains from one sample, sequenced in a study of CD8+ T cells in alopecia areata. Assay: immunoSEQ multiplex PCR; the TCRdb copy retains only in-frame clones and omits some. The sample gives 170,000 or so clones, roughly 50% of which show up once; under 14% is in the top ten. The specimen comprised CD8+ T cells sorted from blood, sampled at week 24, from a patient treated with tofacitinib. The receptors here all came from a human donor with alopecia areata. Each CDR3 is given with its conserved first and last residue. A D gene is named only where the DNA matches it firmly. Clone size is not always given. Where it is, it says once, few, many or a class for expanded clones.

CDR3	DNA	D	size	V	J
CASSQVRGVGTAIEGYTF	TGCGCCAGCAGCCAAGTACGCGGGGTCGGGACAGCAATAGAGGGCTACACCTTC	TRBD1	.	TRBV4-3	TRBJ1-2
CASSGPSYGYTF	TGTGCCAGCAGTGGCCCCTCATATGGCTACACCTTC	.	.	TRBV2	TRBJ1-2
CASSRRESGETQYF	TGTGCCAGTTCTAGGAGGGAGTCGGGAGAGACCCAGTACTTC	.	few	TRBV19	TRBJ2-5
CSEAGVGNEQFF	TGCAGCGAAGCGGGGGTCGGCAATGAGCAGTTCTTC	TRBD2	few	TRBV29-1	TRBJ2-1
CACRSGGATEAFF	TGTGCCTGCCGATCCGGGGGAGCCACTGAAGCTTTCTTT	.	.	TRBV19	TRBJ1-1
CASSQDSTGRTGELFF	TGCGCCAGCAGCCAAGATTCGACAGGCCGCACCGGGGAGCTGTTTTTT	.	.	TRBV4-3	TRBJ2-2
CASSVEGQGYEQYF	TGTGCCAGCAGCGTAGAGGGACAGGGCTACGAGCAGTACTTC	TRBD1	.	TRBV9	TRBJ2-7
CASSLSGDPYEQYF	TGTGCCAGCAGCTTATCGGGGGACCCCTACGAGCAGTACTTC	.	.	TRBV7-9	TRBJ2-7
CSVEGWEGNRDRVVYGYTF	TGCAGCGTTGAAGGATGGGAGGGGAACCGGGACAGGGTTGTTTATGGCTACACCTTC	TRBD1	.	TRBV29-1	TRBJ1-2
CAWSFRPNTEAFF	TGTGCCTGGAGTTTTCGGCCGAACACTGAAGCTTTCTTT	.	.	TRBV30	TRBJ1-1
CAWSDDYEQYF	TGTGCCTGGAGTGATGATTACGAGCAGTACTTC	.	.	TRBV30	TRBJ2-7
CAWSDRTGFYEQYF	TGTGCCTGGAGTGACCGGACGGGGTTCTACGAGCAGTACTTC	.	few	TRBV30	TRBJ2-7
CASGSQGNSNQPQHF	TGTGCCAGCGGCTCACAGGGTAATAGCAATCAGCCCCAGCATTTT	.	.	TRBV28	TRBJ1-5
CSGLAGTSGYEQYF	TGCAGCGGTCTGGCCGGGACTAGCGGCTACGAGCAGTACTTC	TRBD2	few	TRBV29-1	TRBJ2-7
CASSRGQGAYNEQFF	TGCGCCAGCAGCCGAGGACAGGGGGCCTACAATGAGCAGTTCTTC	TRBD1	.	TRBV4-1	TRBJ2-1
CAWSVGGSGTEAFF	TGTGCCTGGAGTGTAGGGGGAAGTGGCACTGAAGCTTTCTTT	.	.	TRBV30	TRBJ1-1
CASSKSGGIEETQYF	TGCGCCAGCAGCAAAAGCGGGGGAATTGAAGAGACCCAGTACTTC	TRBD2	few	TRBV5-1	TRBJ2-5
CSVEDQGGPLNYGYTF	TGCAGCGTTGAAGATCAAGGGGGTCCGCTTAACTATGGCTACACCTTC	.	.	TRBV29-1	TRBJ1-2
CAWSLGYEQYF	TGTGCCTGGAGTTTGGGTTACGAGCAGTACTTC	.	.	TRBV30	TRBJ2-7
CSVERQGATGELFF	TGCAGCGTTGAGAGGCAGGGAGCGACCGGGGAGCTGTTTTTT	.	few	TRBV29-1	TRBJ2-2
CASSLGRLRTLKLEAFF	TGTGCCAGCAGCTTAGGAAGGCTAAGAACACTGAAGCTTGAAGCTTTCTTT	.	few	TRBV7-2	TRBJ1-1
CASDVTGMLDTQYF	TGTGCTAGTGACGTCACGGGGATGTTAGATACGCAGTATTTT	.	.	TRBV12-5	TRBJ2-3
CASSPRDFSYNEQFF	TGTGCCAGCAGCCCGCGGGACTTCTCCTACAATGAGCAGTTCTTC	.	.	TRBV7-9	TRBJ2-1
CASSSEQSEKLFF	TGTGCCAGCAGCTCCGAACAGTCTGAAAAACTGTTTTTT	.	.	TRBV5-6	TRBJ1-4
CASSLSGAGEGYTF	TGTGCCAGCAGTTTAAGTGGTGCGGGAGAGGGCTACACCTTC	.	.	TRBV27	TRBJ1-2
CAWRTAGGWSPLHF	TGTGCCTGGAGAACCGCTGGGGGTTGGTCACCCCTCCACTTT	.	.	TRBV30	TRBJ1-6